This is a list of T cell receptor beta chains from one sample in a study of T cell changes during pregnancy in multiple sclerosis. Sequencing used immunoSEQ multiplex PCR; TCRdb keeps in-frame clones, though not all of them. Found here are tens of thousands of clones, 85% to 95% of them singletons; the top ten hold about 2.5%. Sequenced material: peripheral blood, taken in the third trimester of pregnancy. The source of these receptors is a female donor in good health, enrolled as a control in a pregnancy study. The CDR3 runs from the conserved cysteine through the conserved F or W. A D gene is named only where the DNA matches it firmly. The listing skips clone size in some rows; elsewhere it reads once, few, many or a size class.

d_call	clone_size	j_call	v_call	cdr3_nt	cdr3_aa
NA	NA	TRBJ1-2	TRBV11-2	TGTGCCAGCAGCCAGGACAGAGACTATGGCTACACCTTC	CASSQDRDYGYTF
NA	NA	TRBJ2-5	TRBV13	TGTGCCAGCAGCTTAGATCGGGGAGCGAGGGAGACCCAGTACTTC	CASSLDRGARETQYF
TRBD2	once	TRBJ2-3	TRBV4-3	TGCGCCAGCAGCCAAGAGTTAAGTGCGGGGGGAGATACGCAGTATTTT	CASSQELSAGGDTQYF
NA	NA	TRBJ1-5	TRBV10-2	TGCGCCAGCAGCCCTAACTCAGGGGTCGGGAATCAGCCCCAGCATTTT	CASSPNSGVGNQPQHF
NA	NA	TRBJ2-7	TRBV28	TGTGCCAGCAGTTTATCTGGACTCAGCTACGAGCAGTACTTC	CASSLSGLSYEQYF
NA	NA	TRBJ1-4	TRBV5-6	TGTGCCAGCAGCTTCAGTTCAGGGGATGGTGAAAAACTGTTTTTT	CASSFSSGDGEKLFF
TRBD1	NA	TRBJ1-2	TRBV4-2	TGTGCCAGCAGCCAAGATGTGCAGGGGGCTAACTATGGCTACACCTTC	CASSQDVQGANYGYTF
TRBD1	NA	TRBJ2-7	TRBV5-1	TGCGCCAGCAGCTCACGGACAGGGGTCTCCTACGAGCAGTACTTC	CASSSRTGVSYEQYF
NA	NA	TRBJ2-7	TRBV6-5	TGTGCCAGCAGTGACCCAGGGTACGAGCAGTACTTC	CASSDPGYEQYF
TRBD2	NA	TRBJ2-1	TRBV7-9	TGTGCCACCCCGCGGGGGGATGAGCAGTTCTTC	CATPRGDEQFF
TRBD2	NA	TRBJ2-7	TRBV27	TGTGCCAGCAGTAGGGGTAGCGGGGCAAAAGTGCAGTACTTC	CASSRGSGAKVQYF
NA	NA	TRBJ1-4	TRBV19	TGTGCCAGTAGTTCAACTGGCGCGGGGGTAGGGGAAAAACTGTTTTTT	CASSSTGAGVGEKLFF
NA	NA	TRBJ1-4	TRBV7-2	TGTGCCAGCAGCCCACCGGGCCCCGGAGGGGAAAAACTGTTTTTT	CASSPPGPGGEKLFF
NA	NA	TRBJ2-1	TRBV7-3	TGTGCCAGCAGCTTAAGGGGCGGCTACAATGAGCAGTTCTTC	CASSLRGGYNEQFF
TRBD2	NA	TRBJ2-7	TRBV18	TGTGCCAGCTCACCACAGGCGGGGGGAATCTACGAGCAGTACTTC	CASSPQAGGIYEQYF
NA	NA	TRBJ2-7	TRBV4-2	TGTGCCAGCAGCTTTGACAGCTACGAGCAGTACTTC	CASSFDSYEQYF
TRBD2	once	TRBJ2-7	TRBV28	TGTGCCAGCAGGTTAGCGGGAGTGGTCTACGAGCAGTACTTC	CASRLAGVVYEQYF
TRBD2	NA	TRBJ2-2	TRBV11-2	TGTGCCAGCAGCTTAGGGGGACTAGCGGGAACCGGGGAGCTGTTTTTT	CASSLGGLAGTGELFF
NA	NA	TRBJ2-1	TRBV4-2	TGTGCCAGCAGCCAAGCAGTGGGAGATCTTGAGAATGAGCAGTTCTTC	CASSQAVGDLENEQFF
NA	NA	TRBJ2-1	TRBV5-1	TGCGCCAGCAGCTTGGGGGTCCGGGGGGCGGCCTTTAATGAGCAGTTCTTC	CASSLGVRGAAFNEQFF
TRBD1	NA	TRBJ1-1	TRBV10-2	TGCGCCAGCAGGGGGGACAGGGCCGGGGAAGCTTTCTTT	CASRGDRAGEAFF
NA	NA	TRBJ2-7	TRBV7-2	TGTGCCAGCAGCCGGGGGAACTACGAGCAGTACTTC	CASSRGNYEQYF
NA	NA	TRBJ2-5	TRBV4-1	TGCGCCAGCAGCCAAGAACCAGGGTATGAGACCCAGTACTTC	CASSQEPGYETQYF
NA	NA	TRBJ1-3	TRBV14	TGTGCCAGCAGCCAAGATCTGGTAGCCGGAAACACCATATATTTT	CASSQDLVAGNTIYF
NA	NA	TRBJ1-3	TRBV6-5	TGTGCCAGCAGGGGCGCAGGGCCCTCTGGAAACACCATATATTTT	CASRGAGPSGNTIYF
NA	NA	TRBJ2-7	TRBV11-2	TGTGCCAGCAGCTTAGTCCGGGGTGCCTACGAGCAGTACTTC	CASSLVRGAYEQYF
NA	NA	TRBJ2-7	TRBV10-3	TGTGCCATCAGTGTACGACCAGGGAACCACGAGCAGTACTTC	CAISVRPGNHEQYF
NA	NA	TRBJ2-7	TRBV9	TGTGCCAGCAGCGTGAGGGCTAGTGCCTACGAGCAGTACTTC	CASSVRASAYEQYF
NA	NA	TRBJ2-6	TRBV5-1	TGCGCCAGCAGCCCGGGACACTCTGGGGCCAACGTCCTGACTTTC	CASSPGHSGANVLTF
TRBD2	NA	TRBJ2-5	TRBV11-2	TGTGCCAGCAGCTTAGAGTATGGACTAGCGGGAGAGGGCGAGACCCAGTACTTC	CASSLEYGLAGEGETQYF
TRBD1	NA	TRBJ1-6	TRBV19	TGTGCCAGTAGTATCCAAGGGGGCCCGAATTCACCCCTCCACTTT	CASSIQGGPNSPLHF
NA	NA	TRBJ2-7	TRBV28	TGTGCCAGCAGCATACGGGACTCACCCTACGAGCAGTACTTC	CASSIRDSPYEQYF
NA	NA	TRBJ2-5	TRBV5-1	TGCGCCAGCAGCAGGGGATGGTCAGGGATGGAGACCCAGTACTTC	CASSRGWSGMETQYF
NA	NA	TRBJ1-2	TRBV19	TGTGCCAGTAGCTTGACAGCCTCTTATGGCTACACCTTC	CASSLTASYGYTF
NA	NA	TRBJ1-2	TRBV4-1	TGCGCCAGCAGCCAAGTTCAAAGCGCTGGCTACACCTTC	CASSQVQSAGYTF
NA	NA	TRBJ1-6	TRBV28	TGTGCCAGCATCACACAGGTCGCTAATTCACCCCTCCACTTT	CASITQVANSPLHF
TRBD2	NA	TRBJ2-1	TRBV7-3	TGTGCCAGCAGCCCCACGGTAGCGGGAGACGATGAGCAGTTCTTC	CASSPTVAGDDEQFF
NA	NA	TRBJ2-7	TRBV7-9	TGTGCCAGCAGCCACCGCACTTCCTACGAGCAGTACTTC	CASSHRTSYEQYF
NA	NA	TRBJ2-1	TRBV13	TGTGCCAGCAGCTTAGCTGTACGGGAGCAGTTCTTC	CASSLAVREQFF
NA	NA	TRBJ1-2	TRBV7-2	TGTGCCAGCAGCTTAGAAGGGAGGCTGACCTATGGCTACACCTTC	CASSLEGRLTYGYTF